This T cell receptor (beta chain) was documented in a study of blood T cells in healthy people across ages. Trimming cost V 5 bases and J 2 bases, with 11 bases left between them. The CDR3 length is 14 residues. The germline CDR1 and CDR2 sequences are MNHEY and SMNVEV (reference sequence). A second roughly 7 to 11 cycle PCR used barcoded and J-beta primers. TCRdb re-derived calls from the 5' RACE reads in MiXCR, one entry per CDR3 protein. The table records about 720,000 distinct CDR3 sequences, around a fifth of them present only once. This clonotype was recorded a few times. The chain carries TRBV27 and TRBJ2-3; no reliable D call. Sequencing was carried out using blood. This sequence was found in a man aged 65 to 85 in good health. In DNA form, the CDR3 reads TGTGCCAGCAGTCGGTACTCGCTCACAGATACGCAGTATTTT. Its protein is CASSRYSLTDTQYF.